Shown below are 15 T cell receptor beta chains from a single sample sequenced in a study of tissue T cells after allogeneic stem cell transplantation (dated by TCRdb to between 2021 and 2024). The library was produced with the immunoSEQ multiplex PCR assay. TCRdb provides this immuneACCESS table in a form limited to in-frame rearrangements. Some clones are lacking; in checked studies, under half of them reflect an unresolved V gene, and why the rest are absent is not known. The sample table contains about 6,800 clones; only one count was recorded for about 35% of them. The top ten hold roughly 6% of the sample. Interpreted using the paper, the time point label stands for: mouse harvest day 14 after allogeneic transplant. Mouse grafts combined 10^7 T-cell-depleted bone marrow cells with 10^6 splenic CD5+ T cells, given via tail vein injection. Sequencing input: skin. These receptors all come from a female BALB/c mouse given C57BL/6 T cells with graft-versus-host disease after an allogeneic hematopoietic cell transplant.

About this clone: Germline and genes here are mouse. The sequenced part of the CDR3 DNA is TGTGCCAGCTCTCGACTGGGGGGCGCCTATGAACAGTAC. As protein: CASSRLGGAYEQY. The full CDR3 sequence reads CASSRLGGAYEQYF. The chain is built from TRBV12-2 and TRBJ2-7, with 10 bases lining up with TRBD2. The sequence runs out 1 residue before the end of the CDR3; the remainder is reconstructed from the germline J gene. From germline, CDR1 is SGHLS and CDR2 HYDKME. The CDR3 is made up of 14 amino acids. Trimming removed 2 bases from V and 2 bases from J; junction bases left unmatched: 2.

In this sample, this clone turned up a few times. Any gene name here is a mouse gene name. CDR3 residues: CSSSQGQGDSDYTF. The part of the CDR3 DNA that was read is TGCTCCAGCAGTCAAGGACAGGGGGACTCCGACTACACC. The chain joins TRBV23 to TRBJ1-2; the table's D call, TRBD1, has no DNA check behind it. Read coverage stops 1 residue before the CDR3 terminus; the germline J gene supplies the remainder. The CDR3 sequence is 14 residues long. CDR1 KGHTA and CDR2 FQNQQP come from the germline V gene.

Turning to this clone: The gene names here belong to mouse. Read sequence stops 1 residue before the CDR3 end, and the germline J gene provides the missing end. The rearrangement joins TRBV26 to TRBJ1-3; D is ambiguous. V lost 2 bases, J lost 0 bases, and 8 bases lay in between. The V gene's germline CDR1 is KGHPV and CDR2 FQNQEV (reference sequence). The CDR3 has 15 amino acids. Partial CDR3 DNA: TGTGCCAGCAGTCTGCTACAGAATTCTGGAAATACGCTCTAT. It specifies CASSLLQNSGNTLY. The CDR3 in full is CASSLLQNSGNTLYF.

Note on this clone: The gene names here belong to mouse. The read ends 1 residue shy of where the CDR3 ends; the end is completed using the germline J gene. The chain joins TRBV3 to TRBJ2-7; 9 bases match TRBD2. Trimming removed 4 bases from V and 3 bases from J; junction bases left unmatched: 1. The CDR3 has 13 residues. Germline V gives CDR1 SNHLY, CDR2 FYNGKV (reference sequence). The CDR3 sequence: CASSWGLGYEQYF. The CDR3 bases that were read are TGTGCCAGCAGCTGGGGACTGGGCTATGAACAGTAC. Based on the CDR3 plus reference TRBV3 and TRBJ2-7, the full variable domain is GPKVLQIPSHQIIDMGQMVTLNCDPVSNHLYFYWYKQILGQQMEFLVNFYNGKVMEKSKLFKDQFSVERPDGSYFTLKIQPTALEDSAVYFCASSWGLGYEQYFGPGTRLTVL.

This clone has just a few counts. Gene names are the mouse ones. The read falls 1 residue short of the CDR3 end, and the missing part is taken from the germline J gene. The chain joins TRBV12-1 to TRBJ1-3; no clear D. The V end was cut by 1 base, the J end by 0 bases, with 3 bases between. CDR3 size: 13 residues. The V gene's germline CDR1 is SGHSN and CDR2 HYEKVE. The CDR3 reads CASSLSSGNTLYF. CDR3 DNA (partial): TGTGCCAGCTCTCTTAGTTCTGGAAATACGCTCTAT. Variable domain in full (rest from reference TRBV12-1 and TRBJ1-3): DSGVVQSPRHIIKEKGGRSVLTCIPISGHSNVVWYQQTLGKELKFLIQHYEKVERDKGFLPSRFSVQQFDDYHSEMNMSALELEDSAMYFCASSLSSGNTLYFGEGSRLIVV.

Notes on this clone: Gene names denote mouse genes. The CDR3 goes on 1 residue after the read ends, and that part is filled in from the germline J gene. The chain is built from TRBV1 and TRBJ2-1; D assignment may be TRBD1 or TRBD2 (5 bases each). The CDR3 extends over 11 amino acids. Germline V gene data show CDR1 as NSQYPW and CDR2 as LRSPGD (reference sequence). V shed 8 bases and J shed 6 bases, with 8 bases lying between them. CDR3 region: CTCRGIAEQFF. The CDR3 DNA, read in part, is TGCACCTGCCGGGGGATTGCTGAGCAGTTC.

As to this clone: Gene and germline names: mouse. The sequenced fragment ends 1 residue before the CDR3 boundary, so the rest is inferred from the germline J gene. The sample holds other DNA sequences that translate to the same CDR3. The V call is TRBV26, the J call TRBJ2-3; D remains ambiguous. Germline V gene data show CDR1 as KGHPV and CDR2 as FQNQEV (reference sequence). CDR3 length equals 13 residues. V was cut by 3 bases and J by 0 bases, with 4 bases left in between. The sequenced CDR3 bases are TGTGCCAGCAGTCTTAGAAGTGCAGAAACGCTGTAT. Protein product: CASSLRSAETLY. In full, the CDR3 is CASSLRSAETLYF. Together with reference TRBV26 and TRBJ2-3, the CDR3 gives the full variable domain: NSKVIQTPRYLVKGQGQKAKMRCIPEKGHPVVFWYQQNKNNEFKFLINFQNQEVLQQIDMTEKRFSAECPSNSPCSLEIQSSEAGDSALYLCASSLRSAETLYFGSGTRLTVL.

As to this clone: Genes and germline come from the mouse. The CDR3 is CSSSLDRTSQNTLYF. CDR3 bases read: TGCTCCAGCAGTTTGGACAGAACTAGTCAAAACACCTTGTAC. The rearrangement uses TRBV23 and TRBJ2-4; TRBD1, the table's D call, was not compared with the DNA. The read terminates 1 residue ahead of where the CDR3 ends, so the germline J gene completes it. CDR1 and CDR2 from the germline V gene are KGHTA and FQNQQP. The CDR3 contains 15 residues.

In its sample, this clone was seen a few times. Here the gene names and germline are mouse. The read terminates 1 residue ahead of where the CDR3 ends, so the germline J gene completes it. The chain links TRBV19 to TRBJ1-2, with 8 positions matching TRBD1. Germline V lookup: CDR1 FNHDT, CDR2 SITEND (reference sequence). V lost 1 base to trimming and J lost 4 bases; unmatched junction nucleotides: 3. CDR3 length: 14 amino acids. The CDR3 reads CASSIPGGFSDYTF. Incomplete CDR3 DNA: TGTGCCAGCAGTATACCAGGGGGCTTCTCCGACTACACC. Together with reference TRBV19 and TRBJ1-2, the CDR3 gives the full variable domain: GGIITQTPKFLIGQEGQKLTLKCQQNFNHDTMYWYRQDSGKGLRLIYYSITENDLQKGDLSEGYDASREKKSSFSLTVTSAQKNEMAVFLCASSIPGGFSDYTFGSGTRLLVI.

Notes on this clone: Genes here carry mouse names. The read ends 1 residue before the CDR3 terminus; that terminus is restored from the germline J gene. The chain is built from TRBV13-2 and TRBJ1-2; D gene ambiguous. This CDR3 is 13 amino acids long. V was clipped by 1 base and J by 1 base, with 5 bases between them. Germline V gene data show CDR1 as NNHNN and CDR2 as SYGAGS (reference sequence). The CDR3 DNA, read in part, is TGTGCCAGCGGTGATAAGGGAAACTCCGACTACACC. Translating it yields CASGDKGNSDYT. The full CDR3 protein is CASGDKGNSDYTF.

Worth noting for this clone: Genes and germline come from the mouse. The CDR3 goes on 1 residue after the read ends, and that part is filled in from the germline J gene. The chain joins TRBV26 to TRBJ1-2, with D unresolved. The germline CDR1 and CDR2 sequences are KGHPV and FQNQEV (reference sequence). Trimming removed 2 bases at V and 0 bases at J, with 4 bases between. This CDR3 comprises 13 residues. Incomplete CDR3 DNA: TGTGCCAGCAGTCTGGCAGCAAACTCCGACTACACC. Protein sequence: CASSLAANSDYT. The whole CDR3 sequence is CASSLAANSDYTF.

This clone was picked up a small number of times. Mouse gene names apply. The read ends 1 residue early relative to the CDR3; the germline J gene fills the gap. This rearrangement joins TRBV2 to TRBJ1-3, with TRBD1 as a possible D gene (6 bases). Per the germline V gene, CDR1 is LGHNA and CDR2 is YSYQKL. The CDR3 runs 16 residues. Trimming left V 1 base short and J 0 bases short, with 10 bases between. The sequenced part of the CDR3 DNA is TGTGCCAGCAGCCAAGGCCCGGGACATTCTGGAAATACGCTCTAT. Its protein product is CASSQGPGHSGNTLY. The full CDR3 protein is CASSQGPGHSGNTLYF.

This clone has only a few counts. Genes and germline come from the mouse. The CDR3 end is not reached by the read, which stops 1 residue before it; the germline J gene fills it in. This chain links TRBV3 with TRBJ1-3; possibly TRBD1 for D (5 bases). Trimming shortened V by 5 bases and J by 1 base, and 6 bases separated the two germline ends. CDR3 size: 13 residues. Looked up from germline, CDR1 is SNHLY and CDR2 is FYNGKV (reference sequence). The CDR3 here is CASSRDSGNTLYF. The covered CDR3 bases are TGTGCCAGCAGCCGGGACTCTGGAAATACGCTCTAT.

By share, this clone counts as medium-sized. Genes and germline are mouse. The CDR3 end falls 1 residue outside the read, so it is completed with the germline J gene. The gene calls are TRBV3 and TRBJ2-7; 7 bases agree with TRBD1. Germline loops: CDR1 SNHLY, CDR2 FYNGKV (reference sequence). This CDR3 is built from 13 residues. Trimming took 5 bases from V and 1 from J; bases not matched to a gene: 2. The CDR3 bases that were read are TGTGCCAGCAGCACAGGGGTGTCCTATGAACAGTAC. Translated, it gives CASSTGVSYEQY. The full CDR3 is CASSTGVSYEQYF.

A note on this clone: The germline and genes are mouse ones. The CDR3 end is not reached by the read, which stops 1 residue before it; the germline J gene fills it in. V is TRBV26 and J is TRBJ1-1; the D is unclear. Trimming took 1 base from V and 0 from J, leaving 6 bases between them. CDR1 is KGHPV, CDR2 FQNQEV, per germline (reference sequence). The CDR3 is 14 residues long. This chain's CDR3 is CASSLYHANTEVFF. The CDR3 DNA, read in part, is TGTGCCAGCAGTCTGTACCATGCAAACACAGAAGTCTTC.